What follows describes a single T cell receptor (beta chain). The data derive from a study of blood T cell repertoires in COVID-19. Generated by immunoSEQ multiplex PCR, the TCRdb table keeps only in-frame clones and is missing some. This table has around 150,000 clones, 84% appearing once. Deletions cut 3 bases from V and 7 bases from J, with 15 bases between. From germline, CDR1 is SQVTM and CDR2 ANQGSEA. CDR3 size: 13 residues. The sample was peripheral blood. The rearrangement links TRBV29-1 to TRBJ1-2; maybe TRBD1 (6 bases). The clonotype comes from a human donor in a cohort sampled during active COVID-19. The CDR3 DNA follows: TGCAGCGTTGACCTCGCGACAGGAACTGGCTACACCTTC. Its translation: CSVDLATGTGYTF.